This record looks at one T cell receptor beta chain sequence and its context. Its target is not known. These data come from a study of shared clonotypes between healthy human individuals. Study-level background: Sampling drew on donors who were a couple of women and three men aged 18 to 49.

The CDR3 runs to 14 residues. Trimming left V 6 bases short and J 7 bases short, with 18 bases between. Germline V gives CDR1 SGHTA, CDR2 FQGNSA. An approximately 210 ng quantity of DNA, roughly 30,000 T cell genomes, went into the sorted-subset replicate PCRs. The assay was immunoSEQ multiplex PCR, and TCRdb's table has in-frame clones only and misses some. Among about 2.4 million clones listed, more than 85% were seen once. Study-level results: Among donors, sharing of clonotypes was expected to be affected by sequencing depth. Among several donors, about 5% of naive CD4 clonotypes were found in common.

The sequencing input was naive CD4+ T cells from PBMCs. Subset given: CD45RA+ positively selected. The chain recombines TRBV7-2 with TRBJ1-2, with D maybe TRBD1 (5 bases). The sequence came from a man in his late teens or twenties in good health. Some clones in this sample may be carry-over from other donors' samples. The CDR3 is CASSRNLGEAGYTF. CDR3 DNA sequence: TGTGCCAGCAGTCGTAATCTGGGGGAGGCTGGCTACACCTTC.